The next 2 T cell receptor beta chains were all read from a single sample in a study of cytomegalovirus exposure and HLA in healthy donors. Both 60 Vbeta primers and 13 Jbeta primers went into the PCR. Here immunoSEQ multiplex PCR was the method, and the copy in TCRdb shows in-frame clones only, minus some. This sample has around 64,000 clones, with approximately 60% found just once. Sequenced material: PBMCs. These receptors were obtained from a woman between 45 and 65 years old in good health and CMV-seronegative.

The rearrangement links TRBV28 to TRBJ1-1; the D gene is possibly TRBD1 (6 bases). The germline CDR1 and CDR2 sequences are MDHEN and SYDVKM. This CDR3 is 15 amino acids long. The ends were cut back, 2 bases at V and 6 bases at J, with 16 bases in the middle. In DNA, the CDR3 is TGTGCCAGCAGTTTAACAGGGACGGGAGGGGCTGAAGCTTTCTTT. As protein: CASSLTGTGGAEAFF.

This clone turned up a few times. The chain combines TRBV5-1 with TRBJ2-3; 8 nucleotides match TRBD1. V trimming: 1 base; J trimming: 2 bases; junction bases outside the gene matches: 6. CDR3 length equals 16 residues. CDR1 is SGHRS and CDR2 is YFSETQ in the germline V gene. CDR3 sequence reads: CASSLLAGGVTDTQYF. CDR3 bases: TGCGCCAGCAGCTTGTTGGCAGGGGGCGTCACAGATACGCAGTATTTT.